These 20 T cell receptor beta chains share one sample of origin, sequenced in a study of radiation and T cells in renal cell carcinoma. Only in-frame clones appear in the TCRdb table, and some are missing; sequencing was by immunoSEQ multiplex PCR. The sample consists of roughly 150,000 clones, roughly 87% of them appearing once. Time point specified: blood 2 weeks post-SBRT. Regarding treatment: 15 Gy SBRT to primary tumor, nephrectomy 4 weeks later. Source: blood, taken from a patient whose treatment included radiotherapy and nephrectomy. The receptors originated from a woman aged 45-65 years with renal cell carcinoma.

J is TRBJ2-3 and V is TRBV18; 11 positions agree with TRBD2. V was pared by 6 bases and J by 8 bases, with 10 bases of the junction left unmatched. CDR1 and CDR2 (germline): KGHSH, LQKENI. CDR3 size: 15 residues. This CDR3 is CASSPGLAEWGTQYF. CDR3 sequence (DNA): TGTGCCAGCTCGCCGGGACTAGCGGAATGGGGTACGCAGTATTTT.

This chain joins TRBV4-1 and TRBJ2-3; tentative D call: TRBD1 (6 bases). Germline V gene lookup returns CDR1 MGHRA and CDR2 YSYEKL. The CDR3 contains 14 residues. V gave up 0 bases and J gave up 7 bases, with 11 bases separating them. The CDR3 region is CASSQEGAFHTQYF. The CDR3 nucleotides read TGCGCCAGCAGCCAAGAGGGGGCCTTCCATACGCAGTATTTT.

With respect to this clone: With a much larger clone just one base away, this may be a read error. The chain carries TRBV25-1 and TRBJ1-1; the D gene is possibly TRBD1 (5 bases). CDR3 length equals 16 residues. Germline assignment: CDR1 MGHDK and CDR2 SYGVNS. V shed 6 bases and J shed 0 bases, with 17 bases lying between them. The CDR3 loop reads CASSPSSTEVNTEAFF. For the CDR3, the DNA is TGTGCCAGCAGCCCTTCCTCGACAGAAGTGAACACTGAAGCTTTCTTT.

The chain is built from TRBV21-1 and TRBJ1-4. TRBV21-1 is shown as a pseudogene. The CDR3 loop spans 16 amino acids. CDR3 loop: CASSKSGRGEVEKLFF. The CDR3 DNA follows: TGTGCCAGCAGCAAATCGGGGAGGGGGGAGGTTGAAAAACTGTTTTTT.

The V call is TRBV11-1, the J call TRBJ2-5, with 7 positions matching TRBD1. Germline V gene lookup returns CDR1 SGHAT and CDR2 FQDESV (reference sequence). Trimming at V came to 5 bases and at J to 1 base, leaving 4 bases not matched to a gene. CDR3 length: 14 residues. The CDR3 DNA reads TGTGCCAGCAGCGCCGGGACAGCCCAAGAGACCCAGTACTTC. Translated, it gives CASSAGTAQETQYF.

This clone occurred a few times. The chain joins TRBV18 to TRBJ2-2; D possibly matches TRBD1 or TRBD2 (6 bases each). Germline CDR1 reads KGHSH; CDR2 reads LQKENI. V shed 3 bases and J shed 2 bases, with 16 bases lying between them. This CDR3 is 17 amino acids long. CDR3 amino acids: CASSPSRGLLNTGELFF. The CDR3 DNA reads as TGTGCCAGCTCACCTTCTCGGGGGCTTCTCAACACCGGGGAGCTGTTTTTT.

This clone was counted a few times. The chain couples TRBV7-9 to TRBJ2-3; D unclear. The CDR3 totals 15 residues. The V gene's germline CDR1 is SEHNR and CDR2 FQNEAQ (reference sequence). Trimming left V 4 bases short and J 3 bases short, with 14 bases between. Here the CDR3 DNA reads TGTGCCAGCAGCTCACAGCCTATGAGTACAGATACGCAGTATTTT. Translation gives CASSSQPMSTDTQYF.

The chain employs TRBV4-1 and TRBJ1-2; TRBD1 matches at 7 bases. J gave up 5 bases and V 0 bases, and 3 bases lay outside the gene matches. The CDR3 is 14 amino acids. CDR1 is MGHRA, CDR2 YSYEKL, per germline. This CDR3 is CASSQENRGYGYTF. The CDR3 DNA reads TGCGCCAGCAGCCAAGAAAACAGGGGATATGGCTACACCTTC.

The J gene is TRBJ1-2, the V gene TRBV4-3; D remains unclear. The germline CDR1 and CDR2 sequences are LGHNA and YSLEER. This CDR3 has 16 amino acids. The V end was cut by 0 bases, the J end by 5 bases, with 16 bases between. For the CDR3, the DNA is TGCGCCAGCAGCCAAGAACTATCGCCGTTAGGATATGGCTACACCTTC. This encodes CASSQELSPLGYGYTF.

This clone was detected only a few times. The V gene is TRBV7-2, the J gene TRBJ2-3; the D gene is possibly TRBD1 (6 bases). The CDR3 consists of 12 residues. V gave up 2 bases and J gave up 13 bases, with 13 bases separating them. Per the germline V gene, CDR1 is SGHTA and CDR2 is FQGNSA. DNA of the CDR3: TGTGCCAGCAGCTTAACTTGGGGGCCCGAGTATTTT. Protein product: CASSLTWGPEYF.

The chain carries TRBV11-3 and TRBJ1-1, with D possibly matching TRBD1 (6 bases). This CDR3 contains 13 residues. Germline V gene data show CDR1 as SGHNT and CDR2 as YENEEA. The V and J ends lost 3 bases and 5 bases respectively, with 10 bases between them. The CDR3 sequence: CASSFSRGTEAFF. The CDR3 nucleotides read TGTGCCAGCAGCTTCTCCAGGGGTACTGAAGCTTTCTTT.

This rearrangement joins TRBV5-1 to TRBJ2-5; 8 bases align to TRBD1. V gave up 8 bases and J gave up 5 bases; unmatched junction bases: 11. The germline CDR1 and CDR2 sequences are SGHRS and YFSETQ. This CDR3 has 14 amino acids. The CDR3: CASYFRGPGETQYF. CDR3 in DNA: TGCGCCAGTTACTTCAGGGGGCCCGGGGAGACCCAGTACTTC.

CDR3 coding DNA: TGCAGCGCGACACAGGGGGCAGCGGAAAAACTGTTTTTT. It specifies CSATQGAAEKLFF. The rearrangement uses TRBV29-1 and TRBJ1-4; TRBD1 matches 9 bases. This CDR3 has 13 amino acids. Germline V gene data show CDR1 as SQVTM and CDR2 as ANQGSEA. The V gene end was trimmed by 7 bases and the J gene end by 8 bases; junction bases not matched to a gene: 8.

The V call is TRBV5-5, the J call TRBJ1-1, with 7 bases identical to TRBD1. CDR1 and CDR2 from the germline V gene are SGHKS and YYEKEE (reference sequence). CDR3 length: 14 amino acids. V gave up 0 bases and J gave up 5 bases; unmatched junction bases: 4. Here the CDR3 DNA reads TGTGCCAGCAGCTTGGGACAGGGATGGACTGAAGCTTTCTTT. This encodes CASSLGQGWTEAFF. Combining the CDR3 with reference TRBV5-5 and TRBJ1-1 gives the whole variable domain DAGVTQSPTHLIKTRGQQVTLRCSPISGHKSVSWYQQVLGQGPQFIFQYYEKEERGRGNFPDRFSARQFPNYSSELNVNALLLGDSALYLCASSLGQGWTEAFFGQGTRLTVV.

The chain recombines TRBV9 with TRBJ2-7; maybe TRBD2 (6 bases). The CDR3 has 13 amino acids. V was shortened by 4 bases and J by 4 bases, with 12 bases between the two germline ends. Germline V gives CDR1 SGDLS, CDR2 YYNGEE. DNA for the CDR3: TGTGCCAGCAGCAGGGACTGGCAGTACGAGCAGTACTTC. Translating gives CASSRDWQYEQYF.

The chain carries TRBV2 and TRBJ1-5; no clear D gene. The CDR3 consists of 15 residues. V was cut by 6 bases and J by 7 bases, with 19 bases left in between. Germline V gene lookup returns CDR1 SNHLY and CDR2 FYNNEI. This CDR3 is CASREMNRLNQPQHF. The CDR3 region has the DNA TGTGCCAGCAGGGAGATGAACAGACTTAACCAGCCCCAGCATTTT.

The chain joins TRBV29-1 to TRBJ1-2; D uncertain. The germline V gene has CDR1 SQVTM and CDR2 ANQGSEA. The CDR3 contains 12 residues. Trimming shortened V by 3 bases and J by 6 bases, and 11 bases separated the two germline ends. Here the CDR3 DNA reads TGCAGCGTTGATAGCAGGAGCAATGGCTACACCTTC. Protein sequence: CSVDSRSNGYTF.

This clone came up many times. This sequence joins TRBV9 and TRBJ1-1; a weak D match, TRBD1 (5 bases). The CDR3 sequence is 14 residues long. The V end was cut by 3 bases, the J end by 1 base, with 10 bases between. From germline, CDR1 is SGDLS and CDR2 YYNGEE. The CDR3 reads CASSADSKNTEAFF. CDR3 nucleotides: TGTGCCAGCAGCGCCGACAGCAAGAACACTGAAGCTTTCTTT.

V and J are TRBV18 and TRBJ2-5, with TRBD2 matching over 8 bases. CDR1 and CDR2 (germline): KGHSH, LQKENI. V lost 2 bases, J lost 6 bases, and 8 bases stayed unmatched. CDR3 length: 15 residues. In DNA form, the CDR3 reads TGTGCCAGCTCACCAAGGGCGGGGGGCCCTCAGACCCAGTACTTC. Translating gives CASSPRAGGPQTQYF.

This chain links TRBV4-1 with TRBJ1-1, with unresolved D. V was clipped by 2 bases and J by 0 bases, with 13 bases between them. The CDR3 sequence is 16 residues long. Germline values: CDR1 MGHRA, CDR2 YSYEKL. The CDR3 protein is CASSQPKRAMNTEAFF. The CDR3 nucleotides are TGCGCCAGCAGCCAACCCAAGAGGGCGATGAACACTGAAGCTTTCTTT.